This T cell receptor (beta chain) was recovered during a study of CD8+CD57+ T cells in acquired aplastic anemia. CDR1 is LNHDA and CDR2 is SQIVND in the germline V gene (reference sequence). The CDR3 extends over 14 amino acids. Trimming shortened V by 8 bases and J by 12 bases, and 23 bases separated the two germline ends. Genomic DNA was employed as the template in profiling TCR beta VDJ and CDR3. TCRdb ran MiXCR on the reads and lists one entry per CDR3 protein. The data contain more than 100,000 distinct CDR3 sequences, about half of them singletons. This chain uses TRBV19 with TRBJ2-1; D may be TRBD2 (5 bases). Specimen: sorted CD4+, CD8+, or CD8+CD57+ T cells (not recorded which) from PBMCs. This TCR came from a human donor in good health, serving as a control. The CDR3 here is CASRASSVLMGQFF. CDR3 bases: TGTGCCAGTCGAGCCAGTAGCGTTCTCATGGGGCAGTTCTTC.